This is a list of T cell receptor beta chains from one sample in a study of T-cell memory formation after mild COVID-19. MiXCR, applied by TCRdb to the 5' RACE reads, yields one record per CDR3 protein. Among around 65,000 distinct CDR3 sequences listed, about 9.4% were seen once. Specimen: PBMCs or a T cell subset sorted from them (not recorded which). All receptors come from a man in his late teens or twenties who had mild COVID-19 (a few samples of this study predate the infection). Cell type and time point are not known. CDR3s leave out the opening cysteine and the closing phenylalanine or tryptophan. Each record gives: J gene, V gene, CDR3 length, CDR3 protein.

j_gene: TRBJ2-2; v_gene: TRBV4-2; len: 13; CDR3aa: ASSQEVADTGELF
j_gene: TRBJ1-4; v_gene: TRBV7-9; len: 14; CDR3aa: ASSLGDRGTNEKLF
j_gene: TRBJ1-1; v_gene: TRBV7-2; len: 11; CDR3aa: ASSPLPGIGAF
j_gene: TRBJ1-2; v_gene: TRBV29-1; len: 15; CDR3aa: SVVASFPQTGIYGYT
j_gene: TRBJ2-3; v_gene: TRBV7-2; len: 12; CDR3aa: ASSFDSGLDTQY
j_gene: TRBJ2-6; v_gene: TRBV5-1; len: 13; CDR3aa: ASSLRPSGDNVLT
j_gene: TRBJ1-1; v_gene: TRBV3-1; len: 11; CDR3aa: ASSQAPNTEAF
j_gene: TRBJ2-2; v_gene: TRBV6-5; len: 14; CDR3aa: ASGALRGRRTGELF
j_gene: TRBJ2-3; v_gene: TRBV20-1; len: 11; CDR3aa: SAKDRSKDTQY
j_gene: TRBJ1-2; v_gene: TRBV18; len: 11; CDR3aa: ASSPRQDYGYT
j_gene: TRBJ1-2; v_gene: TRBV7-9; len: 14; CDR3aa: ASSPLVGRGFYGYT
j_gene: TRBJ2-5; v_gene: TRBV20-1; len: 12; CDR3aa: SASYRGLEQAQY
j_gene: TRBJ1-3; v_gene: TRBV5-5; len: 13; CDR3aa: ASSHVPTSGNTIY
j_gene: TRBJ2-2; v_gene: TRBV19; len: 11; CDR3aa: ASSPSTRGELF
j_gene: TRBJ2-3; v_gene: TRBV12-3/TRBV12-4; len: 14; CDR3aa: ASSLALDGVTDTQY
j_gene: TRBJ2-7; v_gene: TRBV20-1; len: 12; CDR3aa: SATDSLGSYEQY
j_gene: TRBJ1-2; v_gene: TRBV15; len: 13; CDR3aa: ATSRAANGLGGYT
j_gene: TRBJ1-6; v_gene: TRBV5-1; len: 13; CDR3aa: ASSFGTGLSSPLH
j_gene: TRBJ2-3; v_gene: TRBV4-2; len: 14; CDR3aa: ASRPTGLAWGYTQY
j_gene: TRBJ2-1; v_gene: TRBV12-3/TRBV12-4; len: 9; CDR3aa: ASSLWDEQF
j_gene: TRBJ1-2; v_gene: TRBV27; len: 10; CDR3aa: ASSDRYYGYT
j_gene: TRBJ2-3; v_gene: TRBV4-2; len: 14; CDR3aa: ASSRQPTSGEDTQY
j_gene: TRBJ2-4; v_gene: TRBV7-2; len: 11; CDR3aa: ASSLDQQNIQY
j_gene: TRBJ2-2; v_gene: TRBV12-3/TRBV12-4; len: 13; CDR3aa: ASSLSQGYTGELF
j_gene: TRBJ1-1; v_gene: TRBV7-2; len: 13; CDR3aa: ASSLDWGGFTEAF
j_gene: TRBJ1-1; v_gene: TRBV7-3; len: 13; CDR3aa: ASSFSGQGGTEAF
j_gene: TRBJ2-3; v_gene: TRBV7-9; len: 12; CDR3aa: ASSAKSSTDTQY
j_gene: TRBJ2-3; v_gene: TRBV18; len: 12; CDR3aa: ASSPRQGLNTQY
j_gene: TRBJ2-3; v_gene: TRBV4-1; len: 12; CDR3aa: ASSQEGARDTQY
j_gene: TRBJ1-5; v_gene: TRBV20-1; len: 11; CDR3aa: SAMAGVNQPQH
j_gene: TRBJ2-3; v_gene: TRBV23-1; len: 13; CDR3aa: ASSHSRDSTDTQY